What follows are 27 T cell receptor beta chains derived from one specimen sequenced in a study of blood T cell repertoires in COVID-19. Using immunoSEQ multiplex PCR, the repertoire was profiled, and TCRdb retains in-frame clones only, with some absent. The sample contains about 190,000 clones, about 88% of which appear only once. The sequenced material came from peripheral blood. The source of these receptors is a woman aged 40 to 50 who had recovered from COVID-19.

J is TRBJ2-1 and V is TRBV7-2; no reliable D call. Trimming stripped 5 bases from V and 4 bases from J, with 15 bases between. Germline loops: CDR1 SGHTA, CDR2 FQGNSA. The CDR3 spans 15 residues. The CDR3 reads CASSPPSGIYNEQFF. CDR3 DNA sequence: TGTGCCAGCAGCCCTCCCTCTGGCATTTACAATGAGCAGTTCTTC.

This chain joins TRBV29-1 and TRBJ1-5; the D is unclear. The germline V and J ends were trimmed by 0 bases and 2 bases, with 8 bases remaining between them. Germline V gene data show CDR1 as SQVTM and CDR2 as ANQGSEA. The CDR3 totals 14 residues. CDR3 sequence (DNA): TGCAGCGTTGAAGAAAGCGGCGGCAATCAGCCCCAGCATTTT. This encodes CSVEESGGNQPQHF.

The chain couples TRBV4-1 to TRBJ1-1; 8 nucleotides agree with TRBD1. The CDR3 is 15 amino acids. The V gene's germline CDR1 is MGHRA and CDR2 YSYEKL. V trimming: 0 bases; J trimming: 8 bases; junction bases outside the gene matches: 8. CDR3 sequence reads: CASSQEGTGLFEAFF. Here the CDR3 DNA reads TGCGCCAGCAGCCAAGAAGGGACAGGCCTTTTCGAAGCTTTCTTT.

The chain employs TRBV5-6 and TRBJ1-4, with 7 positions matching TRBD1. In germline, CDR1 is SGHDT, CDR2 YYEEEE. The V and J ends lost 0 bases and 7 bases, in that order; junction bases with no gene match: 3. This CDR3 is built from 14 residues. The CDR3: CASSLVDRREKLFF. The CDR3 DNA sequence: TGTGCCAGCAGCTTGGTGGACAGGCGTGAAAAACTGTTTTTT.

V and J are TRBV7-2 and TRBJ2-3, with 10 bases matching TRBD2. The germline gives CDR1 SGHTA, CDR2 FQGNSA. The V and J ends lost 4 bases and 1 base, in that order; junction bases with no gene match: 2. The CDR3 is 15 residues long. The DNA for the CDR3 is TGTGCCAGCAGCTCAGGGACTAGCGGCACAGATACGCAGTATTTT. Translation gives CASSSGTSGTDTQYF. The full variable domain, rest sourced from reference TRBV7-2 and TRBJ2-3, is GAGVSQSPSNKVTEKGKDVELRCDPISGHTALYWYRQSLGQGLEFLIYFQGNSAPDKSGLPSDRFSAERTGGSVSTLTIQRTQQEDSAVYLCASSSGTSGTDTQYFGPGTRLTVL.

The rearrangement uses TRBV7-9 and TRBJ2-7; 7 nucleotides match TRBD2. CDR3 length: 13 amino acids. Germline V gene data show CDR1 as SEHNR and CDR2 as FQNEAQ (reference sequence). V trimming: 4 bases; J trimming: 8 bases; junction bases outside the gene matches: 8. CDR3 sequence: CASSSLAAWQQYF. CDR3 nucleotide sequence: TGTGCCAGCAGCTCCCTAGCGGCCTGGCAGCAGTACTTC.

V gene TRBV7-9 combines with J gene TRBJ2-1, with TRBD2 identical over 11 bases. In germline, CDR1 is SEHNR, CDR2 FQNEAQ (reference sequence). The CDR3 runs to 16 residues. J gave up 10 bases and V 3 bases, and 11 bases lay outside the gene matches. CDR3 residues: CASSLFFLAGGGEQFF. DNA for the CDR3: TGTGCCAGCAGCTTGTTCTTTCTAGCGGGAGGAGGAGAGCAGTTCTTC.

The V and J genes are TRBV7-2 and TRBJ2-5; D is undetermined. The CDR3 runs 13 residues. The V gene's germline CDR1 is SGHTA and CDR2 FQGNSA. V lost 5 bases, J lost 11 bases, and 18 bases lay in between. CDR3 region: CASSPQMGENQYF. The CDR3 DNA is TGTGCCAGCAGCCCCCAGATGGGCGAGAATCAGTACTTC.

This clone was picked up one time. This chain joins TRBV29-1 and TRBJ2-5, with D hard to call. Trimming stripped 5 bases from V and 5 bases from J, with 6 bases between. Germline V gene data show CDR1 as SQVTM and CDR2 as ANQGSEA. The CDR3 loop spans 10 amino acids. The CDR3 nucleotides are TGCAGCGTTCGGTATGAGACCCAGTACTTC. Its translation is CSVRYETQYF.

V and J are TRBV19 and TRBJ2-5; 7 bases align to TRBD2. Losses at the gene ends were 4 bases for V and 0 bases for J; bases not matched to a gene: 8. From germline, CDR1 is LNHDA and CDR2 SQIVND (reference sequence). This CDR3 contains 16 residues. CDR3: CASSSQASGYQETQYF. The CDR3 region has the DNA TGTGCCAGTAGTAGCCAAGCTAGCGGCTACCAAGAGACCCAGTACTTC.

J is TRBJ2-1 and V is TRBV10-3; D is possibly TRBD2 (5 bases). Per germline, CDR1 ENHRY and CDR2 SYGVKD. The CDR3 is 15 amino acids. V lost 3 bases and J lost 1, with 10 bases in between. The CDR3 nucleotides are TGTGCCATCAGTGAACGGGAAGGTTCCTACAATGAGCAGTTCTTC. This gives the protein CAISEREGSYNEQFF.

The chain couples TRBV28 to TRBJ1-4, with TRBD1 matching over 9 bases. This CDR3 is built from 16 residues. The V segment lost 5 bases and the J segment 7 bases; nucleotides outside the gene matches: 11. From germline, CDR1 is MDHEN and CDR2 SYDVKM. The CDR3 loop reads CASSPYRGRKSEKLFF. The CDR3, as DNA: TGTGCCAGCAGTCCATACAGGGGGCGCAAGAGTGAAAAACTGTTTTTT.

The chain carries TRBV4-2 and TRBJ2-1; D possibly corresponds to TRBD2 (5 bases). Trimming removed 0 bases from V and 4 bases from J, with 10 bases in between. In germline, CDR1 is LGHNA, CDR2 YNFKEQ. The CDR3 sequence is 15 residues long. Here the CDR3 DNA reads TGTGCCAGCAGCCAAGATCGTAGCGTTTACAATGAGCAGTTCTTC. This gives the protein CASSQDRSVYNEQFF.

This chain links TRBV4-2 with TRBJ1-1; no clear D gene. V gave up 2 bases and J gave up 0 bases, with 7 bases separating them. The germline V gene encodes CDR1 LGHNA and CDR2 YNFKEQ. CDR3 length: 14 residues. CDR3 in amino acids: CASSQQMMNTEAFF. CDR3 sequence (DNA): TGTGCCAGCAGCCAACAGATGATGAACACTGAAGCTTTCTTT.

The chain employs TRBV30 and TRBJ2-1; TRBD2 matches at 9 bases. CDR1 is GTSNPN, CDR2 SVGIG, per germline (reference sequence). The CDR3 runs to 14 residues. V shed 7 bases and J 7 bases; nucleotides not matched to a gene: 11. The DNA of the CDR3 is TGTGCCTCCGAACCGGGACTAGCAGGGAATGAGCAGTTCTTC. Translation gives CASEPGLAGNEQFF.

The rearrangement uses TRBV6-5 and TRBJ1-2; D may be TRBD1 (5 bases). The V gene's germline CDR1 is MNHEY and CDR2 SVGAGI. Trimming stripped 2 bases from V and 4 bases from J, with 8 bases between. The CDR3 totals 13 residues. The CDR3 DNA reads TGTGCCAGCAGTTACGGGACTTTCTATGGCTACACCTTC. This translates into CASSYGTFYGYTF.

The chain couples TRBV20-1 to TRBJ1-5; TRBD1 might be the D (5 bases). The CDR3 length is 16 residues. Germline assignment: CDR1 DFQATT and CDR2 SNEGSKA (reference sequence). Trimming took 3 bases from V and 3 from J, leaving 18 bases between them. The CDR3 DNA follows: TGCAGTGCTAGTATGACAGTCGGGCATATCAATCAGCCCCAGCATTTT. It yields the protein CSASMTVGHINQPQHF.

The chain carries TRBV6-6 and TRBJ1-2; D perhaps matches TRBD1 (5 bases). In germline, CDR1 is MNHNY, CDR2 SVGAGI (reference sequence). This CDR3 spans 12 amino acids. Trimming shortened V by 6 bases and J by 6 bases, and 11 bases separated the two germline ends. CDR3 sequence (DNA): TGTGCCAGCAGCAACGGGGGAGATGGCTACACCTTC. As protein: CASSNGGDGYTF.

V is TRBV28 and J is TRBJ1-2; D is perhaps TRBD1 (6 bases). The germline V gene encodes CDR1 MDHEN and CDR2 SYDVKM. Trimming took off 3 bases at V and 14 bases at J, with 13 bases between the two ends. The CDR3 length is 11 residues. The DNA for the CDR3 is TGTGCCAGCAGTTTTTCCACCGGGACAACCTTC. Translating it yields CASSFSTGTTF.

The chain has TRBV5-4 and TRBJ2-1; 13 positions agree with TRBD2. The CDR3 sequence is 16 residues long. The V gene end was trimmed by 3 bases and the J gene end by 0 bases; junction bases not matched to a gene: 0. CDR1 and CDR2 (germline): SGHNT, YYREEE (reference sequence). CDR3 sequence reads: CASSWTSGSSYNEQFF. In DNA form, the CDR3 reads TGTGCCAGCAGCTGGACTAGCGGGAGCTCCTACAATGAGCAGTTCTTC. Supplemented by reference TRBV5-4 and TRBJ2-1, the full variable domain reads ETGVTQSPTHLIKTRGQQVTLRCSSQSGHNTVSWYQQALGQGPQFIFQYYREEENGRGNFPPRFSGLQFPNYSSELNVNALELDDSALYLCASSWTSGSSYNEQFFGPGTRLTVL.

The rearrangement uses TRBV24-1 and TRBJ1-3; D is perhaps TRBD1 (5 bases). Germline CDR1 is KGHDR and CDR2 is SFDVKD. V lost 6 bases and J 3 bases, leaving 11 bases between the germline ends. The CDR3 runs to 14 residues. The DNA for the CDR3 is TGTGCCACCAGTTGGCAGGGTGATGGAAACACCATATATTTT. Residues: CATSWQGDGNTIYF.

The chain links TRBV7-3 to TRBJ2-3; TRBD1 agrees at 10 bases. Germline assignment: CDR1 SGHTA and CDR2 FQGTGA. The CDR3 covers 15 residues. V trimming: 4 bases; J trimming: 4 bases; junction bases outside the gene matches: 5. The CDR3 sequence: CASSSTGQGADTQYF. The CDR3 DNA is TGTGCCAGCAGCTCTACAGGACAGGGGGCAGATACGCAGTATTTT.

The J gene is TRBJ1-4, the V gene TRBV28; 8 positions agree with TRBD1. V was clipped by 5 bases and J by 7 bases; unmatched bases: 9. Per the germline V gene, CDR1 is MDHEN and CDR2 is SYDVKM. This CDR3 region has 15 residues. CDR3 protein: CASSVQGGGGEKLFF. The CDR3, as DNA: TGTGCCAGCAGTGTACAGGGGGGAGGGGGTGAAAAACTGTTTTTT.

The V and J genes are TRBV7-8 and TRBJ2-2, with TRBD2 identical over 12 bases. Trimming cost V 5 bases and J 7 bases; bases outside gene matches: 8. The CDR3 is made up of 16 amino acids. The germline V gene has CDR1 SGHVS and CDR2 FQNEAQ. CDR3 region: CASSRLAGDRGGELFF. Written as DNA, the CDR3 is TGTGCCAGCAGCCGACTAGCGGGAGATCGAGGCGGGGAGCTGTTTTTT.

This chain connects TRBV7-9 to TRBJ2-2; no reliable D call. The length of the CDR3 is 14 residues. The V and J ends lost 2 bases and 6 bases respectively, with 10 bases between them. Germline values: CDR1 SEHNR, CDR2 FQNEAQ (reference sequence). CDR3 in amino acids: CASSLLEPPGELFF. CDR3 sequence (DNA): TGTGCCAGCAGCTTATTGGAGCCTCCCGGGGAGCTGTTTTTT.

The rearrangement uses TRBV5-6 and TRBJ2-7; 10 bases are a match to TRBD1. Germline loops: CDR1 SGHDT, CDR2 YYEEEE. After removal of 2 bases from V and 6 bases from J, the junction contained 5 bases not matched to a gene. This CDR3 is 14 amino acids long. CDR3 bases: TGTGCCAGCAGCTTAGGTGGGACAGGGGTCGAGCAGTACTTC. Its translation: CASSLGGTGVEQYF.

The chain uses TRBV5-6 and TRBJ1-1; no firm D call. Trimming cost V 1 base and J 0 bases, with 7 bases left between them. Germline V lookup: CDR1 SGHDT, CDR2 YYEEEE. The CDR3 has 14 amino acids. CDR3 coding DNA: TGTGCCAGCAGCTTGCCAGACATGAACACTGAAGCTTTCTTT. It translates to CASSLPDMNTEAFF.